This TCR beta chain was sequenced during a study of blood T cells in healthy people across ages. Germline loops: CDR1 SEHNR, CDR2 FQNEAQ (reference sequence). There are 13 residues in the CDR3. Trimming shortened V by 5 bases and J by 6 bases, and 14 bases separated the two germline ends. There are many counts of this clonotype. Using a J-beta primer mix together with a sample-barcoded 5' primer, a second PCR was run for about 6 to 12 cycles. The template-switch adaptor, which had 12 random nucleotides, put a tag on each cDNA molecule. TCRdb used MiXCR to reprocess the 5' RACE reads, holding one entry per CDR3 protein. Here the sample spans 750,000 to 950,000 distinct CDR3 sequences, approximately 32% being singletons. This sample was shared with a second study, whose subject was T cells of mothers and their children. From that paper: At about 1.5 ug per 15 ul, all of the extracted RNA went into cDNA synthesis.

V is TRBV7-9 and J is TRBJ2-7; D might be TRBD1 (6 bases). Sequencing was done on a sample of blood. The source is a middle-aged woman in good health. The CDR3 region is CASSPRGPVEQYF. The CDR3 bases are TGTGCCAGCAGCCCCAGGGGCCCAGTCGAGCAGTACTTC.